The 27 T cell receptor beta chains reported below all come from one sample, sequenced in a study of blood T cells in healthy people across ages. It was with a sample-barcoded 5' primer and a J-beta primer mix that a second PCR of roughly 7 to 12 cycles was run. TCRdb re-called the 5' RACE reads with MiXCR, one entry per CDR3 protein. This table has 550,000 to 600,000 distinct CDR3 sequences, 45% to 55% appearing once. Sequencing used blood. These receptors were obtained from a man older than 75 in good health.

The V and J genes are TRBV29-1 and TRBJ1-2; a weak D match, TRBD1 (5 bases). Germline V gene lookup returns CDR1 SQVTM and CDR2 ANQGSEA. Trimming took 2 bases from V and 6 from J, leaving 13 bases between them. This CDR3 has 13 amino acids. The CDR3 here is CSVESTRGDGYTF. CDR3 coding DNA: TGCAGCGTTGAAAGTACTAGAGGGGATGGCTACACCTTC.

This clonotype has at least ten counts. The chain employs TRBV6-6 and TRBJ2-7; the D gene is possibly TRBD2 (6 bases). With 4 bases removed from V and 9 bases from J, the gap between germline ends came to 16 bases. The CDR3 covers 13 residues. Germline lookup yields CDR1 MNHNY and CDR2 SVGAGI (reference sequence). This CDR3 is CASSSGDRHGQYF. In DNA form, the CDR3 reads TGTGCCAGCAGTTCGGGGGATCGGCATGGGCAGTACTTC.

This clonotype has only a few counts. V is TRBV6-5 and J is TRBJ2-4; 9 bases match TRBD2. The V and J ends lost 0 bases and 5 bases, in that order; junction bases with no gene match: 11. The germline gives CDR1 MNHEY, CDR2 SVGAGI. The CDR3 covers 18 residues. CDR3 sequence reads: CASSYSMGAGGSENIQYF. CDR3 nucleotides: TGTGCCAGCAGTTACTCGATGGGGGCGGGGGGGTCAGAAAACATTCAGTACTTC.

DNA of the CDR3: TGCAGTGCTAGAACCCCGGGGGGTACGCAGTATTTT. The encoded protein is CSARTPGGTQYF. This chain joins TRBV20-1 and TRBJ2-3; the match to TRBD2 covers 7 bases. Losses at the gene ends were 2 bases for V and 8 bases for J; bases not matched to a gene: 4. The CDR3 runs 12 residues. Germline values: CDR1 DFQATT, CDR2 SNEGSKA (reference sequence).

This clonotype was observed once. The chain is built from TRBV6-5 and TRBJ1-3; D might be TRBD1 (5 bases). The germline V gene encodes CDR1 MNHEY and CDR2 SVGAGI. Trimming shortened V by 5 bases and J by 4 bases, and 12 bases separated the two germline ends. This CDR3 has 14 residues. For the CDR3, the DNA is TGTGCCAGCAGTACCAGGGTCTCGGGAAACACCATATATTTT. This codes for CASSTRVSGNTIYF.

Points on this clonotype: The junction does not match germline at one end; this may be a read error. CDR3 DNA: TGCGGCGTTGAAGTTAGCCTAGCGGGGGTTGATACGCAGTATTTT. It codes for CGVEVSLAGVDTQYF. This chain links TRBV29-1 with TRBJ2-3, with 10 bases lining up with TRBD2. CDR1 and CDR2 from the germline V gene are SQVTM and ANQGSEA. This CDR3 region has 15 residues.

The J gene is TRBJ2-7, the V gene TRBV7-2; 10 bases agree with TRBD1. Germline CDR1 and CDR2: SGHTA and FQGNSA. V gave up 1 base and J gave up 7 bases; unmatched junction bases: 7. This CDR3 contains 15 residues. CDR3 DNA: TGTGCCAGCAGCTTAGGGGGGACAGGGGAGCGGGAGCAGTACTTC. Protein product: CASSLGGTGEREQYF.

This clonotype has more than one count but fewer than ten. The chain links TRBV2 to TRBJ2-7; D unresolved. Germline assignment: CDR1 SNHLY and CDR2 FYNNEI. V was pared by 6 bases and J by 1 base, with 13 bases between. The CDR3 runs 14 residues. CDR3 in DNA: TGTGCCAGCAGGGCCACCGCGAATTCCTACGAGCAGTACTTC. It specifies CASRATANSYEQYF.

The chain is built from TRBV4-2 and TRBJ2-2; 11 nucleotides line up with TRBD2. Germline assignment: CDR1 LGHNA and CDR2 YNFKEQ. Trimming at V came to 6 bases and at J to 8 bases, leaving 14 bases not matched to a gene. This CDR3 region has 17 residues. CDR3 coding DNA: TGTGCCAGCAGGCCACTAGCGGGAGTACCTACGAATGGGGAGCTGTTTTTT. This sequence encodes CASRPLAGVPTNGELFF.

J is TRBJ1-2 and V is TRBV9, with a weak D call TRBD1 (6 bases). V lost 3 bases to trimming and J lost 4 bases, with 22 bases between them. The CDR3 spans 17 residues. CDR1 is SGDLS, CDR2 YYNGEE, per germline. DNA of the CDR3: TGTGCCAGCAGCGGACGAGCCCCTACAGGGACACTCTATGGCTACACCTTC. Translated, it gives CASSGRAPTGTLYGYTF.

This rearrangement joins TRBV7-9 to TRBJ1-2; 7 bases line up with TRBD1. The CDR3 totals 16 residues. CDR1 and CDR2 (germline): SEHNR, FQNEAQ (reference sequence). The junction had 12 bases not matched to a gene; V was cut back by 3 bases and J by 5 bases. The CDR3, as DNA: TGTGCCAGCAGCTTCTCCGGGACAGTCTATGCGTATGGCTACACCTTC. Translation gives CASSFSGTVYAYGYTF.

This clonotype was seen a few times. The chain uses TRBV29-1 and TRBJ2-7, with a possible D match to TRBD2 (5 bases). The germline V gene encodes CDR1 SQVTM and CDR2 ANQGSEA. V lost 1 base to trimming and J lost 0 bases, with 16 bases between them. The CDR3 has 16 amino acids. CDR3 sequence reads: CSVEAPRGPSSYEQYF. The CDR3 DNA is TGCAGCGTTGAAGCCCCCCGCGGGCCAAGCTCCTACGAGCAGTACTTC.

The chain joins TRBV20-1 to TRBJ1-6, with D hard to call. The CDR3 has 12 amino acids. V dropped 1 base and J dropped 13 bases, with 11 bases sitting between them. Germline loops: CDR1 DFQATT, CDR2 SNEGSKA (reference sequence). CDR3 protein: CSARADPMPLHF. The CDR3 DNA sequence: TGCAGTGCTAGAGCCGACCCAATGCCCCTCCACTTT.

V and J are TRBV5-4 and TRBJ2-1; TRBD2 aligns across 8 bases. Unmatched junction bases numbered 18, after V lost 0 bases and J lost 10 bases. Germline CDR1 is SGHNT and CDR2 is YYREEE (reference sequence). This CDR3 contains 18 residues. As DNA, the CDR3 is TGTGCCAGCAGCTTGGCCCCCCGCGGGGCGGGGGGAATAGGAGAGCAGTTCTTC. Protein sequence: CASSLAPRGAGGIGEQFF.

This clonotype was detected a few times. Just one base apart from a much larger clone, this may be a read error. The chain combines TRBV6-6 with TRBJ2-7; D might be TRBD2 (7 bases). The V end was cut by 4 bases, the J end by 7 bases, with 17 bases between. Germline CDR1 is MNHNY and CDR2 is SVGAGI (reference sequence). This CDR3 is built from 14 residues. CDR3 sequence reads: CASSWGGAYNEQYF. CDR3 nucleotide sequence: TGTGCCAGCAGTTGGGGGGGGGCGTACAATGAGCAGTACTTC.

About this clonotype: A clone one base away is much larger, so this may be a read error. CDR3 sequence (DNA): TGTGCCAGCAGAGCCGGGACAGGGTTTCGAAATGAGCAGTTCTTC. Its protein is CASRAGTGFRNEQFF. The chain employs TRBV6-6 and TRBJ2-1; 9 bases fit TRBD1. The trim removed 6 bases at V and 7 bases at J, leaving 10 bases unmatched. CDR3 length: 15 residues. Germline V gene lookup returns CDR1 MNHNY and CDR2 SVGAGI (reference sequence).

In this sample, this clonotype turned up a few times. The CDR3 DNA sequence: TGTGCCAGCAGTGAGGCGCGCAGGGGGGGAGATGGCTACACCTTC. It codes for CASSEARRGGDGYTF. The rearrangement joins TRBV2 to TRBJ1-2, with 7 bases fitting TRBD1. The CDR3 spans 15 residues. Germline V gives CDR1 SNHLY, CDR2 FYNNEI. V lost 3 bases and J lost 6; bases outside the gene matches: 10.

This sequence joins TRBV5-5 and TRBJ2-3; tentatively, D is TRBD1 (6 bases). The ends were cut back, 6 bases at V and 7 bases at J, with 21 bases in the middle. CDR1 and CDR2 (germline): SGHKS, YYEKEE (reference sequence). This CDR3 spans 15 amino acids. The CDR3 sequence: CASIATGSSGNTQYF. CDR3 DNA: TGTGCCAGCATCGCGACAGGAAGTTCGGGTAATACGCAGTATTTT.

The CDR3 DNA follows: TGTGCCAGCAGCCCAACACTAGCGGAGAACTACAATGAGCAGTTCTTC. Its protein is CASSPTLAENYNEQFF. This chain joins TRBV7-3 and TRBJ2-1; 8 bases match TRBD2. Germline assignment: CDR1 SGHTA and CDR2 FQGTGA. V was pared by 5 bases and J by 3 bases, with 9 bases of the junction left unmatched. The CDR3 consists of 16 residues.

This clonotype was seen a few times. The CDR3 sequence: CASSLRGFGQETQYF. The CDR3 DNA follows: TGTGCCAGCAGCTTAAGGGGTTTTGGTCAAGAGACCCAGTACTTC. The chain combines TRBV7-3 with TRBJ2-5; D not resolved. CDR1 and CDR2 from the germline V gene are SGHTA and FQGTGA. This CDR3 has 15 residues. With 1 base removed from V and 2 bases from J, the gap between germline ends came to 11 bases.

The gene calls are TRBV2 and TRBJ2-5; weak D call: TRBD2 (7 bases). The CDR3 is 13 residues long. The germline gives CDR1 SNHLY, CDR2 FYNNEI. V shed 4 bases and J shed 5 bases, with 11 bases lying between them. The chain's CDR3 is CASSGGGPETQYF. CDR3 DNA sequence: TGTGCCAGCAGTGGGGGGGGGCCGGAGACCCAGTACTTC.

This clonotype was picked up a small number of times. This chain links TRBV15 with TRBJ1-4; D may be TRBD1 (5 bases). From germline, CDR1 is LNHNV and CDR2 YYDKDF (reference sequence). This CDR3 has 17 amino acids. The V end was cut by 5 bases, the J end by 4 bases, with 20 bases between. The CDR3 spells CATSSIAGGGDNEKLFF. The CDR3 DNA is TGTGCCACCAGCTCCATCGCAGGCGGGGGAGATAATGAAAAACTGTTTTTT.

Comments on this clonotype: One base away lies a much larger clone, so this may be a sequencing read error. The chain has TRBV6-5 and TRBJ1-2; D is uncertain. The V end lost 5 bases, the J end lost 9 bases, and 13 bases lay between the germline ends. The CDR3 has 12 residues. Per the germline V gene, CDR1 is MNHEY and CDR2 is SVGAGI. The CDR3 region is CASSTPGFSYTF. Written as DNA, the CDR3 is TGTGCCAGCAGTACGCCAGGTTTTAGCTACACCTTC.

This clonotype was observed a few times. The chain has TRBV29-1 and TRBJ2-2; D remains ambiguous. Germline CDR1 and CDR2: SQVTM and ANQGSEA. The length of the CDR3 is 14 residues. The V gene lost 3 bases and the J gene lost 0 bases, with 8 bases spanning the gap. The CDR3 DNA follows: TGCAGCGTTGAGGGCAATTCGAACACCGGGGAGCTGTTTTTT. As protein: CSVEGNSNTGELFF.

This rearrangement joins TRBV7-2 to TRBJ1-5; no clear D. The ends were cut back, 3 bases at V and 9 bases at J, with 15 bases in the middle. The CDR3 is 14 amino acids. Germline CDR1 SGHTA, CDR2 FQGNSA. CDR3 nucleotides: TGTGCCAGCAGCTTGGGGATGAGAGAGGGGCCCCAGCATTTT. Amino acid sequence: CASSLGMREGPQHF.

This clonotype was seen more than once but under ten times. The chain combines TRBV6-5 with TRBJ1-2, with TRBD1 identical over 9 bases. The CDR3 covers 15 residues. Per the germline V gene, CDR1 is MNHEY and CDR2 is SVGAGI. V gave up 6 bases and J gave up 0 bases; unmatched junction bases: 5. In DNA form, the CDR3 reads TGTGCCAGCAGCCCCGGGACAGGGCCTAACTATGGCTACACCTTC. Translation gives CASSPGTGPNYGYTF.

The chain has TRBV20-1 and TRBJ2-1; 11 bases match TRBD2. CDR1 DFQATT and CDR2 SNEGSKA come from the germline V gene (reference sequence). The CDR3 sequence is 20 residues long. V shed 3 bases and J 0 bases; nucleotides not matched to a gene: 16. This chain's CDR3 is CSARGTFSSGRYSSYNEQFF. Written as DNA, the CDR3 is TGCAGTGCTAGGGGGACCTTTTCTAGCGGGAGGTATAGCTCCTACAATGAGCAGTTCTTC.